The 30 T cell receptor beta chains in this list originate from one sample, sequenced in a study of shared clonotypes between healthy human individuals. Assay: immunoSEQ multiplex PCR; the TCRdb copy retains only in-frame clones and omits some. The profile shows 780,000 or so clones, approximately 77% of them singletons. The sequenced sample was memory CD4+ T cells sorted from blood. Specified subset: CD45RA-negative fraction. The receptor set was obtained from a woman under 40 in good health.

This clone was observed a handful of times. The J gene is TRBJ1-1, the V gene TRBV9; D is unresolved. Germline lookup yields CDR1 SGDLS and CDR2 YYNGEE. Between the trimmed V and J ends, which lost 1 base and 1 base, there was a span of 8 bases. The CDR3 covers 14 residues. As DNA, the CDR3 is TGTGCCAGCAGCGTACTAGAGCGGAACACTGAAGCTTTCTTT. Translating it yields CASSVLERNTEAFF.

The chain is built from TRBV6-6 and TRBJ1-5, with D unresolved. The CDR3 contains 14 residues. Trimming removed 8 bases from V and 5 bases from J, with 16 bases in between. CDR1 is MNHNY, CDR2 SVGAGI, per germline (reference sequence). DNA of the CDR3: TGTGCCAGCTGCCTGGACGGTAGGGATCAGCCCCAGCATTTT. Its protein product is CASCLDGRDQPQHF.

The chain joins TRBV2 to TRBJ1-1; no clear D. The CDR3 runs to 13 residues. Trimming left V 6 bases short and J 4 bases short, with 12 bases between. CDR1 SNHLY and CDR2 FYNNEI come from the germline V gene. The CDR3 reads CASSVNWGTEAFF. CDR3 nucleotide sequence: TGTGCCAGCAGCGTTAATTGGGGCACTGAAGCTTTCTTT. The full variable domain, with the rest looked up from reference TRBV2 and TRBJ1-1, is EPEVTQTPSHQVTQMGQEVILRCVPISNHLYFYWYRQILGQKVEFLVSFYNNEISEKSEIFDDQFSVERPDGSNFTLKIRSTKLEDSAMYFCASSVNWGTEAFFGQGTRLTVV.

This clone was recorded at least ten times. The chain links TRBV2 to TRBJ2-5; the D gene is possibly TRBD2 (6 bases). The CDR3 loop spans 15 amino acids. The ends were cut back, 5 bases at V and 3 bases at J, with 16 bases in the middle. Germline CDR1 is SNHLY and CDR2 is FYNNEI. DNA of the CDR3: TGTGCCAGCAGTCCACACACGTTAGCGGAAGAGACCCAGTACTTC. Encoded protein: CASSPHTLAEETQYF.

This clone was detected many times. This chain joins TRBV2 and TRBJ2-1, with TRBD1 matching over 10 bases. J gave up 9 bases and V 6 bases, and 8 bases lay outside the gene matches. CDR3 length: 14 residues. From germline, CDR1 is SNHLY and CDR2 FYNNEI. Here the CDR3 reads CASRSGTGVGEQFF. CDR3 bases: TGTGCCAGCAGATCCGGGACAGGGGTGGGTGAGCAGTTCTTC. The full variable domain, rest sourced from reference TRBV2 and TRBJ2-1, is EPEVTQTPSHQVTQMGQEVILRCVPISNHLYFYWYRQILGQKVEFLVSFYNNEISEKSEIFDDQFSVERPDGSNFTLKIRSTKLEDSAMYFCASRSGTGVGEQFFGPGTRLTVL.

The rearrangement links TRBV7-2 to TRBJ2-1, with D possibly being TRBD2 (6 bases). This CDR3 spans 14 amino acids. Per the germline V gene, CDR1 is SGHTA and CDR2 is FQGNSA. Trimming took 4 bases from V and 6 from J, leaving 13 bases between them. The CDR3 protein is CASSSRRGGNEQFF. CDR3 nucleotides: TGTGCCAGCAGCTCCCGGCGGGGAGGCAATGAGCAGTTCTTC. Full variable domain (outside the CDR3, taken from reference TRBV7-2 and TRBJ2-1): GAGVSQSPSNKVTEKGKDVELRCDPISGHTALYWYRQSLGQGLEFLIYFQGNSAPDKSGLPSDRFSAERTGGSVSTLTIQRTQQEDSAVYLCASSSRRGGNEQFFGPGTRLTVL.

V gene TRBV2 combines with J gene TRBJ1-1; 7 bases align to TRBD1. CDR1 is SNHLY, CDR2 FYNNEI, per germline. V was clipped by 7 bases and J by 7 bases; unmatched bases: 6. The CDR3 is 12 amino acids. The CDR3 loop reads CASNRQGVEAFF. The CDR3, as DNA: TGTGCCAGCAACCGACAGGGAGTTGAAGCTTTCTTT.

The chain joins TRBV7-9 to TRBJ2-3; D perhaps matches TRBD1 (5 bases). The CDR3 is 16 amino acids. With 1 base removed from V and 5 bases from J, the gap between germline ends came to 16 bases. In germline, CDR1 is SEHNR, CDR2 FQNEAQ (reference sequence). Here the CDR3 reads CASSLGQGTTLDTQYF. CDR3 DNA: TGTGCCAGCAGCTTAGGCCAGGGCACTACCTTAGATACGCAGTATTTT.

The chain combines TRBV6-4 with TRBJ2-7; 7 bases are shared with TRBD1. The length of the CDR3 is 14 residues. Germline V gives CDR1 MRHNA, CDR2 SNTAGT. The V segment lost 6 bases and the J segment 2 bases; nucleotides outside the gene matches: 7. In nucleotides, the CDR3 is TGTGCCAGCAGACCGACAGGGACCGCCTACGAGCAGTACTTC. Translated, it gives CASRPTGTAYEQYF.

In DNA, the CDR3 is TGTGCCAGCAGCTTAGGGGGTATCCAAGAGACCCAGTACTTC. It encodes CASSLGGIQETQYF. The chain has TRBV7-7 and TRBJ2-5; D gene uncertain. In germline, CDR1 is SSHAT, CDR2 FNYEAQ (reference sequence). With 1 base removed from V and 1 base from J, the gap between germline ends came to 7 bases. The CDR3 runs 14 residues.

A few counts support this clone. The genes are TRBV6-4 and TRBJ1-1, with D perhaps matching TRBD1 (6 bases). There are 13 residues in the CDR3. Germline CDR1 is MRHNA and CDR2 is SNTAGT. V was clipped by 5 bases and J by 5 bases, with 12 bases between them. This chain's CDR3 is CASSTLQGTEAFF. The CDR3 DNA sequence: TGTGCCAGCAGTACCCTTCAGGGGACTGAAGCTTTCTTT.

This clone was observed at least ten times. The chain's CDR3 is CASSGGLAGGVLSEQYF. CDR3 DNA sequence: TGTGCCAGCAGTGGCGGACTAGCGGGAGGGGTGCTGAGCGAGCAGTACTTC. The genes are TRBV6-1 and TRBJ2-7; 15 bases are a match to TRBD2. This CDR3 comprises 17 residues. Germline CDR1 is MNHNS and CDR2 is SASEGT. V lost 4 bases to trimming and J lost 6 bases; unmatched junction nucleotides: 10.

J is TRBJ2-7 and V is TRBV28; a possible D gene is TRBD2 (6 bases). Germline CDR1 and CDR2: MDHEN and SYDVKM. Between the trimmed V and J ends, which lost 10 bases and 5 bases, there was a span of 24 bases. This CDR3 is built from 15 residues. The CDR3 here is CATRSGTSNAHEQYF. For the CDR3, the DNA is TGTGCCACCCGATCCGGGACTTCCAACGCGCACGAGCAGTACTTC.

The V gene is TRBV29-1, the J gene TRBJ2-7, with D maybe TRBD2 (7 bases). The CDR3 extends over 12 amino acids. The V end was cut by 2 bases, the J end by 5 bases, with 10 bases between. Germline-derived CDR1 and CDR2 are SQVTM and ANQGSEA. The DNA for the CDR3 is TGCAGCGTTGAAAGGGGGGGACACGAGCAGTACTTC. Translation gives CSVERGGHEQYF.

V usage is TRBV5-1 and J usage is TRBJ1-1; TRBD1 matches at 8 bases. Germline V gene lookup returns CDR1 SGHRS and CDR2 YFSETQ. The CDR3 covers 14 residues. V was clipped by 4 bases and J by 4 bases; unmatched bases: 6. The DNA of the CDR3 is TGCGCCAGCAGCGTCGGGACAGGTTCCACTGAAGCTTTCTTT. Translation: CASSVGTGSTEAFF.

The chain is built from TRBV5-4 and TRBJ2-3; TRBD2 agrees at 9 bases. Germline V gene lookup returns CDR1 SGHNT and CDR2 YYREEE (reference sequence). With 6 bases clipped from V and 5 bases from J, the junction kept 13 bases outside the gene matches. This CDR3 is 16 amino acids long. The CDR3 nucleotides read TGTGCCAGCACCCCCGAGCCGGGACTAGCCGTAGATACGCAGTATTTT. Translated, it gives CASTPEPGLAVDTQYF.

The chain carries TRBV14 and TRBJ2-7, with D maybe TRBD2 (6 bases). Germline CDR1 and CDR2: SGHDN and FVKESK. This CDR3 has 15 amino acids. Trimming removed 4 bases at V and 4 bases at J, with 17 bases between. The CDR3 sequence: CASSRLGTDGYEQYF. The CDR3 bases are TGTGCCAGCAGCCGACTCGGGACTGATGGATACGAGCAGTACTTC.

The CDR3 sequence is CASSLAPGVGEQYF. The CDR3 nucleotides read TGTGCCAGCAGCTTAGCCCCTGGGGTGGGCGAGCAGTACTTC. The V gene is TRBV11-2, the J gene TRBJ2-5, with D uncertain. The J call may be wrong; the DNA end is better matched by TRBJ2-7. Germline CDR1 reads SGHAT; CDR2 reads FQNNGV. The CDR3 length is 14 residues.

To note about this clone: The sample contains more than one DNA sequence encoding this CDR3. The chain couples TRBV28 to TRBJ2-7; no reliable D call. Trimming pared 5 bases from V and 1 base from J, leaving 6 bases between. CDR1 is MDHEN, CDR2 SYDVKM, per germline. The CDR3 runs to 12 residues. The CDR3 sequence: CASSRDSYEQYF. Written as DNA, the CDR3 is TGTGCCAGCAGTAGGGATTCCTACGAGCAGTACTTC.

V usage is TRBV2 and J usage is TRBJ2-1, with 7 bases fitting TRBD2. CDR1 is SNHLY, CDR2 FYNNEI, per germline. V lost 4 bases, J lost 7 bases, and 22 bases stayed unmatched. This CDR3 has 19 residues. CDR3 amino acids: CASSALPQKTGRRENEQFF. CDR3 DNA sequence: TGTGCCAGCAGTGCGCTCCCCCAAAAGACCGGGAGGCGTGAAAATGAGCAGTTCTTC.

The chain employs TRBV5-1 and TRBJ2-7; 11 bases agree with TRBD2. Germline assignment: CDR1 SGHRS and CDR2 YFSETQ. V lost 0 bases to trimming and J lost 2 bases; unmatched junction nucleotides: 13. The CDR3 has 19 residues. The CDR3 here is CASSLAQLAGGERTYEQYF. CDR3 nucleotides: TGCGCCAGCAGCTTGGCCCAATTAGCGGGAGGGGAACGCACCTACGAGCAGTACTTC.

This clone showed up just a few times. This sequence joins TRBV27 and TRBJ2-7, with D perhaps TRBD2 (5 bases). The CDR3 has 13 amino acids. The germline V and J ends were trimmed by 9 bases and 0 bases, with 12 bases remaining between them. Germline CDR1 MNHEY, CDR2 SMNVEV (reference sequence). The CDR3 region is CASRAANSYEQYF. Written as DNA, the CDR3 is TGTGCCAGTAGAGCGGCCAACTCCTACGAGCAGTACTTC.

The CDR3: CASSESFRDTQYF. The CDR3 nucleotides read TGCGCCAGCAGTGAGTCCTTCCGGGATACGCAGTATTTT. This rearrangement joins TRBV10-1 to TRBJ2-3, with D unresolved. Germline CDR1 WNHNN, CDR2 SYGVQD (reference sequence). Trimming cost V 0 bases and J 6 bases, with 7 bases left between them. The CDR3 extends over 13 amino acids.

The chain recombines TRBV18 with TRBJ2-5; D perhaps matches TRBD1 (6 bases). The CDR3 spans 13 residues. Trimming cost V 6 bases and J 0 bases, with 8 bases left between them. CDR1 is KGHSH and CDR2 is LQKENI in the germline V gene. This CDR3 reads CASSTGHQETQYF. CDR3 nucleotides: TGTGCCAGCTCGACAGGACACCAAGAGACCCAGTACTTC.

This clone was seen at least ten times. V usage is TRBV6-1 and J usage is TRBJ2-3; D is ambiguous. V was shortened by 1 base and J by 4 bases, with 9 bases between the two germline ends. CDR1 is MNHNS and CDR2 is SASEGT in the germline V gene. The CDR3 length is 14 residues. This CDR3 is CASSEESRSDTQYF. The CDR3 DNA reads TGTGCCAGCAGTGAAGAAAGCCGATCAGATACGCAGTATTTT.

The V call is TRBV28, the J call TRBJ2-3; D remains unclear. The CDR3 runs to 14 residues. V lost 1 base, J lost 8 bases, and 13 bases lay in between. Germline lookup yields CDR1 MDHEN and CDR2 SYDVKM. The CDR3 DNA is TGTGCCAGCAGTTTATATCGAGAGTTCGGTACGCAGTATTTT. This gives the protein CASSLYREFGTQYF.

The CDR3 protein is CASSTRGYSGNTIYF. CDR3 DNA: TGTGCCAGCAGTACCAGGGGTTACTCTGGAAACACCATATATTTT. J is TRBJ1-3 and V is TRBV27; TRBD1 might be the D (6 bases). Germline assignment: CDR1 MNHEY and CDR2 SMNVEV (reference sequence). With 5 bases removed from V and 0 bases from J, the gap between germline ends came to 11 bases. CDR3 length: 15 residues.

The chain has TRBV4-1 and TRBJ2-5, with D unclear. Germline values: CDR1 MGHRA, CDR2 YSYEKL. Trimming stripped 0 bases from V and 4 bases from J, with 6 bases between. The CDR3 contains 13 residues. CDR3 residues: CASSQDPSETQYF. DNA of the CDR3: TGCGCCAGCAGCCAAGATCCATCAGAGACCCAGTACTTC.

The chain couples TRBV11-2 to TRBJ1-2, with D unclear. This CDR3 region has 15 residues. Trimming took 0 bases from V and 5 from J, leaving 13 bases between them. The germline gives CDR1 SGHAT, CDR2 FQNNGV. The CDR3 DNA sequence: TGTGCCAGCAGCTTAGACAGGACCTCACAGTATGGCTACACCTTC. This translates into CASSLDRTSQYGYTF.

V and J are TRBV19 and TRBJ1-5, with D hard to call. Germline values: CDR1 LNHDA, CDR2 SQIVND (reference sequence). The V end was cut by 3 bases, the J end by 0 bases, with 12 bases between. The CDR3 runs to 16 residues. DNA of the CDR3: TGTGCCAGTAGTATCCGGGGAGCGGATAGCAATCAGCCCCAGCATTTT. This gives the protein CASSIRGADSNQPQHF.